Listed here are 15 T cell receptor beta chains from one sample, sequenced in a study of molecular identifiers for immune sequencing clone quantification (dated by TCRdb to 2016 to 2018). The library relied on PCR. The sequencer listed for this sample is Illumina HiSeq 4000. The raw public reads went through TCRdb reprocessing: fastp at Q25, MiXCR clone calling, in-frame beta chains kept. Rows merge per CDR3 protein into single entries with the most common DNA and genes. The sample yields just under 650,000 distinct CDR3 sequences; less than 20% were counted once. The ten largest clones capture 0.75% to 0.95% of the sample. Sequencing input: naive CD8+ T cells from blood, with Jurkat cell RNA spiked in. The cell subset or site label on this specimen signifies: FACS-sorted CD8+CD4-CCR7+CD45RA+ naive T cells. These receptors all come from a human donor in good health. Some libraries in this study had Jurkat cell RNA spiked in.

This clonotype has a handful of counts. This chain links TRBV12-3 or TRBV12-4 with TRBJ2-1, with 11 nucleotides matching TRBD1. V trimming: 6 bases; J trimming: 8 bases; junction bases outside the gene matches: 9. This CDR3 contains 15 residues. CDR3 DNA sequence: TGTGCCAGCAGCCTCCGGGACAGGGGGGTAGATGAGCAGTTCTTC. Protein product: CASSLRDRGVDEQFF.

This clonotype was picked up a small number of times. This chain joins TRBV6-2 or TRBV6-3 and TRBJ2-7; D possibly corresponds to TRBD2 (6 bases). CDR3 length equals 14 residues. The V gene's germline CDR1 is MNHEY and CDR2 SVGEGT. Trimming took off 7 bases at V and 2 bases at J, with 15 bases between the two ends. The CDR3 is CASKRAGGAYEQYF. The DNA of the CDR3 is TGTGCCAGCAAGCGGGCAGGCGGGGCCTACGAGCAGTACTTC.

This clonotype was counted ten times or more. The chain uses TRBV6-2 or TRBV6-3 and TRBJ2-3, with 8 bases aligning to TRBD2. V dropped 4 bases and J dropped 2; count of bases not matched to a gene: 2. The CDR3 length is 14 residues. CDR1 and CDR2 (germline): MNHEY, SVGEGT. CDR3 in amino acids: CASSSGLATDTQYF. The CDR3 region has the DNA TGTGCCAGCAGTTCCGGACTAGCCACAGATACGCAGTATTTT.

The gene calls are TRBV18 and TRBJ2-2; D possibly corresponds to TRBD1 (6 bases). The germline V gene encodes CDR1 KGHSH and CDR2 LQKENI. The CDR3 spans 16 residues. The ends were cut back, 3 bases at V and 1 base at J, with 12 bases in the middle. This chain's CDR3 is CASSPKDRRNTGELFF. CDR3 in DNA: TGTGCCAGCTCACCCAAAGACAGGAGGAACACCGGGGAGCTGTTTTTT.

As to this clonotype: A much larger clonotype is one base distant, so this may be a read error. The chain carries TRBV11-2 and TRBJ2-1; tentative D call: TRBD2 (6 bases). Germline-derived CDR1 and CDR2 are SGHAT and FQNNGV. This CDR3 spans 15 amino acids. CDR3 protein: CACSQRRTTYNEQFF. Written as DNA, the CDR3 is TGTGCCTGCAGCCAACGGCGGACTACCTACAATGAGCAGTTCTTC.

This clonotype showed up many times. The rearrangement links TRBV19 to TRBJ1-1; D gene uncertain. V was trimmed by 3 bases and J by 10 bases, leaving 12 bases between them. Germline CDR1 LNHDA, CDR2 SQIVND (reference sequence). The CDR3 is 12 amino acids. Here the CDR3 DNA reads TGTGCCAGTAGTATGGGCTACGACGGAGCTTTCTTT. Translating gives CASSMGYDGAFF.

This clonotype was detected ten times or more. V gene TRBV19 combines with J gene TRBJ2-6; TRBD1 aligns across 9 bases. Looked up from germline, CDR1 is LNHDA and CDR2 is SQIVND (reference sequence). CDR3 length: 18 residues. Trimming cost V 3 bases and J 4 bases; bases outside gene matches: 10. CDR3 protein: CASSMYSGTGPGANVLTF. CDR3 DNA: TGTGCCAGTAGTATGTACTCCGGGACAGGGCCCGGGGCCAACGTCCTGACTTTC. The entire variable domain, with the rest obtained from reference TRBV19 and TRBJ2-6, is as follows: DGGITQSPKYLFRKEGQNVTLSCEQNLNHDAMYWYRQDPGQGLRLIYYSQIVNDFQKGDIAEGYSVSREKKESFPLTVTSAQKNPTAFYLCASSMYSGTGPGANVLTFGAGSRLTVL.

At least ten counts were recorded for this clonotype. This rearrangement joins TRBV7-6 to TRBJ1-4; no clear D gene. The CDR3 is 16 amino acids. Trimming removed 1 base from V and 0 bases from J, with 9 bases in between. Germline CDR1 reads SGHVS; CDR2 reads FNYEAQ. The CDR3 sequence: CASSLGSLATNEKLFF. The DNA for the CDR3 is TGTGCCAGCAGCTTAGGGAGTCTTGCAACTAATGAAAAACTGTTTTTT.

This clonotype was counted many times. The chain uses TRBV14 and TRBJ2-5; D is undetermined. Looked up from germline, CDR1 is SGHDN and CDR2 is FVKESK. V lost 4 bases and J lost 2, with 17 bases in between. The CDR3 has 16 residues. CDR3 DNA sequence: TGTGCCAGCAGCCGGAAAGGTCCAGGTTCACAAGAGACCCAGTACTTC. Translating gives CASSRKGPGSQETQYF.

The gene calls are TRBV7-9 and TRBJ2-2; 9 nucleotides match TRBD1. The germline CDR1 and CDR2 sequences are SEHNR and FQNEAQ (reference sequence). CDR3 length: 16 residues. The ends lost 2 bases at V and 4 bases at J; junction bases unmatched: 5. CDR3 DNA sequence: TGTGCCAGCAGCTTATCAGTGACAGGGGGCACCGGGGAGCTGTTTTTT. Its translation: CASSLSVTGGTGELFF.

This clonotype has only a few counts. The genes are TRBV9 and TRBJ1-1; the D gene is possibly TRBD1 (6 bases). The CDR3 consists of 15 residues. The germline CDR1 and CDR2 sequences are SGDLS and YYNGEE. V was trimmed by 0 bases and J by 3 bases, leaving 12 bases between them. CDR3: CASSVDGGHYTEAFF. In DNA form, the CDR3 reads TGTGCCAGCAGCGTAGACGGGGGGCACTACACTGAAGCTTTCTTT. The full variable domain, completed using reference TRBV9 and TRBJ1-1, is DSGVTQTPKHLITATGQRVTLRCSPRSGDLSVYWYQQSLDQGLQFLIQYYNGEERAKGNILERFSAQQFPDLHSELNLSSLELGDSALYFCASSVDGGHYTEAFFGQGTRLTVV.

This rearrangement joins TRBV28 to TRBJ1-2, with 7 bases matching TRBD1. The germline V gene encodes CDR1 MDHEN and CDR2 SYDVKM. The CDR3 runs 12 residues. V dropped 5 bases and J dropped 8; count of bases not matched to a gene: 5. CDR3 protein: CASSQGVYGYTF. The CDR3 DNA follows: TGTGCCAGCAGTCAGGGGGTATACGGCTACACCTTC.

This clonotype has a count of ten or more. The rearrangement links TRBV5-1 to TRBJ2-4, with TRBD1 matching over 11 bases. The germline CDR1 and CDR2 sequences are SGHRS and YFSETQ. J gave up 8 bases and V 2 bases, and 9 bases lay outside the gene matches. The CDR3 runs 16 residues. As DNA, the CDR3 is TGCGCCAGCAGCTTTGGACAGGGGGCGATGGGATACATTCAGTACTTC. Its translation: CASSFGQGAMGYIQYF.

This clonotype has just a few counts. The CDR3 DNA reads as TGTGCCAGCAGCCAAGGTTGGGCAGGAGTTAGGGAGCTGTTTTTT. This encodes CASSQGWAGVRELFF. This sequence joins TRBV14 and TRBJ2-2; D is undetermined. The CDR3 is 15 residues long. The ends were cut back, 1 base at V and 9 bases at J, with 15 bases in the middle. Germline V gene data show CDR1 as SGHDN and CDR2 as FVKESK.

This clonotype has more than one count but fewer than ten. The rearrangement links TRBV5-4 to TRBJ1-2; 7 nucleotides match TRBD1. Germline V gives CDR1 SGHNT, CDR2 YYREEE (reference sequence). The CDR3 contains 14 residues. V was pared by 2 bases and J by 8 bases, with 9 bases of the junction left unmatched. The CDR3 DNA sequence: TGTGCCAGCAGCTTCATCGAGGGGGCGCGGGGCTACACCTTC. Amino acid sequence: CASSFIEGARGYTF.